What follows are 20 T cell receptor beta chains derived from one specimen sequenced in a study of Graves' ophthalmopathy and Graves' hyperthyroidism. RNA transcripts yielded amplified TCR beta CDR3 regions. An initial RT-PCR round employing HTBI primers preceded a second-round multiplex PCR. TCRdb reprocessed the multiplex PCR reads with MiXCR, giving one entry per CDR3 protein. Counted here are about 1.1 million distinct CDR3 sequences, roughly two fifths occurring once; the ten biggest clones make up approximately 10%. Material for sequencing was peripheral blood or thyroid tissue (not recorded which). The receptors come from an adult man with Graves' hyperthyroidism.

The gene calls are TRBV20-1 and TRBJ1-6; D may be TRBD1 (5 bases). V was trimmed by 6 bases and J by 10 bases, leaving 16 bases between them. The length of the CDR3 is 13 residues. CDR1 is DFQATT, CDR2 SNEGSKA, per germline (reference sequence). The CDR3 DNA follows: TGCAGTGCCGAAGTCCAGGGAGGATCACCCCTCCACTTT. Translation: CSAEVQGGSPLHF.

In this sample, this clonotype turned up a few times. The J gene is TRBJ1-5, the V gene TRBV10-2; tentative D call: TRBD1 (6 bases). V lost 5 bases and J lost 3, with 11 bases in between. Germline V gives CDR1 WSHSY, CDR2 SAAADI. This CDR3 comprises 14 residues. This chain's CDR3 is CASSLTGYNQPQHF. The CDR3 DNA follows: TGCGCCAGCAGTCTGACAGGCTACAATCAGCCCCAGCATTTT.

In this sample, this clonotype turned up many times. This sequence joins TRBV20-1 and TRBJ2-7, with TRBD1 as a possible D gene (7 bases). The germline CDR1 and CDR2 sequences are DFQATT and SNEGSKA (reference sequence). Trimming took 7 bases from V and 7 from J, leaving 17 bases between them. This CDR3 has 12 amino acids. The CDR3 protein is CSGLGGAGEQYF. CDR3 sequence (DNA): TGCAGTGGCCTAGGGGGCGCGGGGGAGCAGTACTTC.

CDR3 in amino acids: CASFPGQTYGYTF. The CDR3 DNA reads as TGCGCCAGCTTCCCAGGACAGACCTATGGCTACACCTTC. The chain couples TRBV5-1 to TRBJ1-2; D is possibly TRBD1 (6 bases). The V and J ends lost 7 bases and 4 bases respectively, with 14 bases between them. CDR1 is SGHRS, CDR2 YFSETQ, per germline. The CDR3 sequence is 13 residues long. Full variable domain (rest looked up from reference TRBV5-1 and TRBJ1-2): KAGVTQTPRYLIKTRGQQVTLSCSPISGHRSVSWYQQTPGQGLQFLFEYFSETQRNKGNFPGRFSGRQFSNSRSEMNVSTLELGDSALYLCASFPGQTYGYTFGSGTRLTVV.

This chain links TRBV20-1 with TRBJ2-2; 9 bases align to TRBD1. J gave up 7 bases and V 6 bases, and 9 bases lay outside the gene matches. Germline V gene data show CDR1 as DFQATT and CDR2 as SNEGSKA (reference sequence). The CDR3 loop spans 14 amino acids. CDR3 residues: CSARKGQGVGELFF. The CDR3 DNA is TGCAGTGCCCGAAAGGGACAGGGTGTCGGGGAGCTGTTTTTT.

V gene TRBV11-2 combines with J gene TRBJ2-7, with a tentative D call TRBD2 (6 bases). The V end lost 5 bases, the J end lost 4 bases, and 15 bases lay between the germline ends. There are 14 residues in the CDR3. Germline CDR1 SGHAT, CDR2 FQNNGV. CDR3 nucleotides: TGTGCCAGCAGCCCCCCGGGACTGCTATACGAGCAGTACTTC. It codes for CASSPPGLLYEQYF.

The CDR3 DNA reads as TGTGCCAGCAGTTTTGTTCCTTCTTTAAATCAGCCCCAGCATTTT. Translated: CASSFVPSLNQPQHF. The V and J genes are TRBV28 and TRBJ1-5; unclear D gene. Trimming removed 3 bases at V and 4 bases at J, with 13 bases between. CDR1 MDHEN and CDR2 SYDVKM come from the germline V gene. The CDR3 loop spans 15 amino acids.

Comments on this clonotype: This may be a read error: a much more frequent sequence differs by one nucleotide. This chain links TRBV7-8 with TRBJ1-2, with D possibly TRBD1 on 6 matching bases. Germline V CDR1 and CDR2: SGHVS, FQNEAQ. The CDR3 loop spans 12 amino acids. Between the trimmed V and J ends, which lost 5 bases and 6 bases, there was a span of 10 bases. CDR3 coding DNA: TGTGCCAGCAGCGCAGGGGACCATGGCTACACCTTC. Residues: CASSAGDHGYTF.

This clonotype was picked up many times. CDR3 DNA sequence: TGTGCCAGCAGCCGCCAGCGGGTAGCCTACGAGCAGTACTTC. Protein: CASSRQRVAYEQYF. This chain joins TRBV7-9 and TRBJ2-7; the D gene is possibly TRBD2 (6 bases). V was pared by 5 bases and J by 2 bases, with 13 bases between. Germline CDR1 SEHNR, CDR2 FQNEAQ (reference sequence). The CDR3 runs to 14 residues.

The V gene is TRBV7-9, the J gene TRBJ1-2, with D unresolved. The CDR3 length is 13 residues. The germline V and J ends were trimmed by 5 bases and 4 bases, with 11 bases remaining between them. CDR1 and CDR2 (germline): SEHNR, FQNEAQ (reference sequence). The CDR3 DNA reads as TGTGCCAGCAGCAATGACGGGCTCTATGGCTACACCTTC. Amino acid sequence: CASSNDGLYGYTF. Full variable domain (remainder filled in from reference TRBV7-9 and TRBJ1-2): DTGVSQNPRHKITKRGQNVTFRCDPISEHNRLYWYRQTLGQGPEFLTYFQNEAQLEKSRLLSDRFSAERPKGSFSTLEIQRTEQGDSAMYLCASSNDGLYGYTFGSGTRLTVV.

In its sample, this clonotype was seen many times. J is TRBJ1-4 and V is TRBV20-1, with D possibly being TRBD1 (5 bases). The germline CDR1 and CDR2 sequences are DFQATT and SNEGSKA (reference sequence). V was pared by 6 bases and J by 0 bases, with 11 bases between. There are 14 residues in the CDR3. The CDR3 sequence: CSATTATTNEKLFF. CDR3 nucleotides: TGCAGTGCCACGACAGCGACAACTAATGAAAAACTGTTTTTT.

This clonotype showed up many times. The rearrangement uses TRBV5-1 and TRBJ1-1, with D hard to call. Looked up from germline, CDR1 is SGHRS and CDR2 is YFSETQ. The CDR3 has 13 amino acids. Trimming took 1 base from V and 4 from J, leaving 8 bases between them. The CDR3 DNA sequence: TGCGCCAGCAGCTTGACAGAAGGCACTGAAGCTTTCTTT. It specifies CASSLTEGTEAFF.

The V gene is TRBV7-9, the J gene TRBJ2-2; 8 nucleotides match TRBD2. Per germline, CDR1 SEHNR and CDR2 FQNEAQ (reference sequence). Unmatched junction bases numbered 11, after V lost 5 bases and J lost 6 bases. This CDR3 region has 16 residues. CDR3 DNA: TGTGCCAGCAGCCGGGGGGCTAGCGGGTACCCCGGGGAGCTGTTTTTT. It is translated as CASSRGASGYPGELFF.

In regard to this clonotype: The junction and the germline gene differ at one end; a read error may be behind it. The CDR3 region is CATSVNSYTGELFF. The CDR3 DNA reads TGTGCCACCAGTGTCAATAGCTACACCGGGGAGCTGTTTTTT. This rearrangement joins TRBV10-3 to TRBJ2-2; D is undetermined. This CDR3 is 14 amino acids long. CDR1 and CDR2 (germline): ENHRY, SYGVKD.

This clonotype was seen at least ten times. This chain uses TRBV15 with TRBJ2-5, with TRBD1 identical over 10 bases. This CDR3 is 16 amino acids long. Trimming at V came to 4 bases and at J to 0 bases, leaving 5 bases not matched to a gene. Germline V lookup: CDR1 LNHNV, CDR2 YYDKDF (reference sequence). DNA of the CDR3: TGTGCCACCAGCAAAGGGACAGGGGACCACCAAGAGACCCAGTACTTC. Amino acids: CATSKGTGDHQETQYF.

This chain uses TRBV29-1 with TRBJ1-2; TRBD1 aligns across 9 bases. Trimming at V came to 6 bases and at J to 6 bases, leaving 5 bases not matched to a gene. The CDR3 is made up of 12 amino acids. The V gene's germline CDR1 is SQVTM and CDR2 ANQGSEA. This CDR3 is CSVGTGGDGYTF. CDR3 coding DNA: TGCAGCGTGGGCACAGGGGGCGATGGCTACACCTTC.

CDR3 protein: CASSPRRTSGSVTGELFF. The CDR3 DNA reads TGTGCCAGTAGCCCCCGAAGGACTAGCGGGAGCGTCACCGGGGAGCTGTTTTTT. The gene calls are TRBV19 and TRBJ2-2; 13 positions match TRBD2. Germline CDR1 is LNHDA and CDR2 is SQIVND (reference sequence). Germline trimming cut 6 bases from V and 4 bases from J; bases unmatched to any gene: 11. The CDR3 sequence is 18 residues long.

Regarding this clonotype: This may be a read error: a much more frequent sequence differs by one nucleotide. The chain combines TRBV7-6 with TRBJ2-2; a possible D gene is TRBD2 (5 bases). CDR3 length: 15 amino acids. Trimming took off 5 bases at V and 3 bases at J, with 13 bases between the two ends. Germline CDR1 and CDR2: SGHVS and FNYEAQ. For the CDR3, the DNA is TGTGCCAGCAGCGGAGGACGCACGGACACCGGGGAGCTGTTTTTT. Translation gives CASSGGRTDTGELFF.

This clonotype occurred a few times. The J gene is TRBJ1-4, the V gene TRBV7-6; 7 bases match TRBD1. The length of the CDR3 is 14 residues. CDR1 is SGHVS, CDR2 FNYEAQ, per germline. V was pared by 6 bases and J by 7 bases, with 8 bases of the junction left unmatched. The CDR3 spells CASSQQGIGEKLFF. The CDR3, as DNA: TGTGCCAGCAGTCAACAGGGGATCGGTGAAAAACTGTTTTTT.

The genes are TRBV20-1 and TRBJ1-5; maybe TRBD1 (5 bases). Looked up from germline, CDR1 is DFQATT and CDR2 is SNEGSKA (reference sequence). Between the trimmed V and J ends, which lost 4 bases and 6 bases, there was a span of 16 bases. The CDR3 is 14 residues long. DNA for the CDR3: TGCAGTGCTATGGGGGAGGGTTTCGGTCAGCCCCAGCATTTT. Its protein is CSAMGEGFGQPQHF.